This is a list of T cell receptor beta chains from one sample in a study of cytomegalovirus exposure and HLA in healthy donors. TCRdb's table, derived via immunoSEQ multiplex PCR, lists solely in-frame clones and lacks some. The repertoire holds about 92,000 clones, 81% seen once, with 0.95% to 1.5% in the top ten. Source material: PBMCs. The source is a girl aged 2 to 9 in good health and CMV-seropositive. Both conserved end residues are part of each CDR3. The order of the fields is J gene, V gene, CDR3 length, CDR3 protein.

>TRBJ2-1|TRBV5-1|14
CASKTGTGYNEQFF
>TRBJ2-5|TRBV29-1|12
CSVAGGEETQYF
>TRBJ2-3|TRBV7-6|14
CASSLSGVTDTQYF
>TRBJ1-4|TRBV2|15
CASRLTRITNEKLFF
>TRBJ2-7|TRBV4-1|15
CASSQVERAAYEQYF
>TRBJ2-7|TRBV7-9|14
CASSVSGTAYEQYF
>TRBJ2-7|TRBV6-1|13
CASSSDRAYEQYF
>TRBJ1-6|TRBV5-4|14
CASSSTGTGEPLHF
>TRBJ2-5|TRBV5-1|12
CASSEDRKTQYF
>TRBJ2-5|TRBV29-1|10
CSVDSETQYF
>TRBJ2-1|TRBV29-1|14
CSVVHRLAGDEQFF
>TRBJ2-7|TRBV28|13
CASKWTSTNEQYF
>TRBJ2-2|TRBV30|14
CAWTGGTNTGELFF
>TRBJ2-7|TRBV28|14
CASSLGPSSREQYF
>TRBJ2-1|TRBV4-1|15
CASSQAGSSYNEQFF
>TRBJ1-1|TRBV2|14
CATASQIMNTEAFF
>TRBJ2-7|TRBV14|11
CASSHGNEQYF
>TRBJ2-1|TRBV27|13
CASSFGSGNEQFF
>TRBJ2-2|TRBV5-8|16
CASSLIALAGTGELFF
>TRBJ2-1|TRBV19|20
CASSISSSGRDIADYNEQFF
>TRBJ2-5|TRBV4-2|16
CASSQASGRGEETQYF
>TRBJ2-4|TRBV28|15
CASSRQVTAKNIQYF
>TRBJ1-2|TRBV18|17
CASSPSGSTFYPYGYTF
>TRBJ1-1|TRBV5-8|16
CASSPQEIRPNTEAFF
>TRBJ1-4|TRBV4-2|19
CASSQALVGQPSTNEKLFF
>TRBJ2-7|TRBV4-3|18
CASSQEVRSGTTTYEQYF
>TRBJ2-1|TRBV7-6|14
CASSLRREYNEQFF
>TRBJ2-6|TRBV30|12
CAWTTVDNVLTF
>TRBJ2-7|TRBV10-2|14
CASSESWEGPEQYF
>TRBJ2-7|TRBV7-9|15
CASSAPGQGLNEQYF
>TRBJ1-1|TRBV28|15
CASSFFGLSNAEAFF
>TRBJ2-3|TRBV5-1|19
CASSLAASGKKPSTDTQYF
>TRBJ2-1|TRBV5-6|14
CASSLGTPYNEQFF
>TRBJ1-2|TRBV2|14
CACSLGQGRYGYTF
>TRBJ1-1|TRBV6-5|15
CASSYGGGARTEAFF
>TRBJ1-1|TRBV5-1|18
CASRPGIGTGIEDTEAFF